One and the same sample provided the 15 T cell receptor beta chains below, sequenced in a study of shared clonotypes between healthy human individuals. Profiled with immunoSEQ multiplex PCR; TCRdb holds only in-frame clones, not every one. The data show over 2 million clones, just under 95% seen once. CD45RO-negative cells were positively selected for CCR7, leaving out terminally differentiated effector memory CD45RA+ cells. The sequenced sample was naive CD8+ T cells sorted from blood. These receptors were collected from a man in his late teens or twenties in good health.

The V gene is TRBV5-4, the J gene TRBJ2-5, with D possibly matching TRBD1 (6 bases). V shed 5 bases and J shed 4 bases, with 15 bases lying between them. Germline assignment: CDR1 SGHNT and CDR2 YYREEE (reference sequence). This CDR3 spans 14 amino acids. The CDR3 is CASRQQGPTETQYF. As DNA, the CDR3 is TGTGCCAGCAGGCAACAGGGTCCCACAGAGACCCAGTACTTC.

This chain connects TRBV6-5 to TRBJ2-7, with 9 bases matching TRBD1. The V segment lost 6 bases and the J segment 1 base; nucleotides outside the gene matches: 4. CDR1 and CDR2 (germline): MNHEY, SVGAGI. The CDR3 totals 14 residues. CDR3 residues: CASRWDRDSYEQYF. The CDR3 DNA follows: TGTGCCAGCAGGTGGGACAGGGATTCCTACGAGCAGTACTTC.

The rearrangement joins TRBV7-9 to TRBJ2-7, with D unresolved. CDR1 is SEHNR, CDR2 FQNEAQ, per germline (reference sequence). The CDR3 contains 13 residues. Between the trimmed V and J ends, which lost 2 bases and 6 bases, there was a span of 11 bases. This chain's CDR3 is CASSLLVTGEQYF. CDR3 bases: TGTGCCAGCAGCTTATTAGTAACGGGCGAGCAGTACTTC.

This chain uses TRBV4-1 with TRBJ2-5; 7 bases are a match to TRBD2. This CDR3 region has 18 residues. J gave up 2 bases and V 2 bases, and 14 bases lay outside the gene matches. Germline values: CDR1 MGHRA, CDR2 YSYEKL. The CDR3 DNA reads TGCGCCAGCAGCCAATTCAGCGGGATCTCCAGCCGACAAGAGACCCAGTACTTC. As protein: CASSQFSGISSRQETQYF.

This sequence joins TRBV7-9 and TRBJ2-2; 9 nucleotides line up with TRBD1. V gave up 5 bases and J gave up 4 bases; unmatched junction bases: 2. This CDR3 contains 14 residues. Germline CDR1 is SEHNR and CDR2 is FQNEAQ (reference sequence). CDR3 coding DNA: TGTGCCAGCAGCACGGGACAGGGCACCGGGGAGCTGTTTTTT. This gives the protein CASSTGQGTGELFF.

The chain combines TRBV18 with TRBJ1-2, with 8 bases fitting TRBD1. Trimming removed 5 bases from V and 1 base from J; junction bases left unmatched: 3. Germline V CDR1 and CDR2: KGHSH, LQKENI. The CDR3 contains 14 residues. In nucleotides, the CDR3 is TGTGCCAGCTCAACGACAGGGGATAACTATGGCTACACCTTC. Translation: CASSTTGDNYGYTF.

The genes are TRBV27 and TRBJ2-5; TRBD2 is a possible D gene (6 bases). Trimming removed 5 bases from V and 1 base from J, with 17 bases in between. Germline CDR1 MNHEY, CDR2 SMNVEV (reference sequence). CDR3 size: 16 residues. For the CDR3, the DNA is TGTGCCAGCAGTCCACTTACTACCGGGAGCCAAGAGACCCAGTACTTC. Residues: CASSPLTTGSQETQYF.

The rearrangement links TRBV6-4 to TRBJ2-7; 10 positions match TRBD1. CDR3 length: 14 amino acids. After removal of 8 bases from V and 2 bases from J, the junction contained 6 bases not matched to a gene. Germline CDR1 reads MRHNA; CDR2 reads SNTAGT. The CDR3 bases are TGTGCCAGCCGTGGACAGGGGGTTCCCTACGAGCAGTACTTC. Residues: CASRGQGVPYEQYF.

The CDR3 sequence is CASTPGGGIYNEQFF. CDR3 nucleotide sequence: TGTGCCAGCACCCCAGGCGGGGGGATTTACAATGAGCAGTTCTTC. The chain employs TRBV2 and TRBJ2-1, with TRBD2 matching over 8 bases. The CDR3 has 15 residues. CDR1 SNHLY and CDR2 FYNNEI come from the germline V gene. Trimming took 7 bases from V and 4 from J; bases not matched to a gene: 9.

V and J are TRBV28 and TRBJ2-7; 8 nucleotides agree with TRBD1. The V gene end was trimmed by 7 bases and the J gene end by 4 bases; junction bases not matched to a gene: 9. This CDR3 region has 14 residues. Germline V gene sequence: CDR1 MDHEN, CDR2 SYDVKM. The CDR3 reads CASTTTGDGYEQYF. In DNA, the CDR3 is TGTGCCAGCACTACGACAGGGGATGGTTACGAGCAGTACTTC.

This clone showed up just once. This chain uses TRBV27 with TRBJ1-2; D is uncertain. Germline-derived CDR1 and CDR2 are MNHEY and SMNVEV (reference sequence). The CDR3 sequence is 13 residues long. The V end lost 6 bases, the J end lost 8 bases, and 16 bases lay between the germline ends. CDR3 residues: CASSSSEVEGYTF. CDR3 bases: TGTGCCAGCAGCTCGTCGGAAGTGGAAGGCTACACCTTC.

This clone was observed a single time. This rearrangement joins TRBV5-5 to TRBJ2-5; 7 positions agree with TRBD1. The CDR3 consists of 15 residues. Looked up from germline, CDR1 is SGHKS and CDR2 is YYEKEE (reference sequence). Unmatched junction bases numbered 7, after V lost 4 bases and J lost 1 base. The CDR3 DNA is TGTGCCAGCAGCCCGGGACAGATAACCCAAGAGACCCAGTACTTC. Translation gives CASSPGQITQETQYF.

The chain recombines TRBV7-8 with TRBJ1-1, with D hard to call. Germline CDR1 reads SGHVS; CDR2 reads FQNEAQ. CDR3 length equals 13 residues. V was cut by 1 base and J by 8 bases, with 11 bases left in between. CDR3 region: CASSLGAGLEAFF. In nucleotides, the CDR3 is TGTGCCAGCAGCTTAGGGGCCGGATTAGAAGCTTTCTTT.

The J gene is TRBJ2-4, the V gene TRBV7-9, with 9 bases matching TRBD1. The CDR3 is made up of 16 amino acids. CDR1 is SEHNR, CDR2 FQNEAQ, per germline (reference sequence). V lost 4 bases to trimming and J lost 1 base; unmatched junction nucleotides: 5. The CDR3 DNA reads as TGTGCCAGCAGCTCCCCGGGACAGGGCGCCAAAAACATTCAGTACTTC. Translating it yields CASSSPGQGAKNIQYF.

The rearrangement joins TRBV5-1 to TRBJ2-2, with D maybe TRBD2 (6 bases). V lost 1 base to trimming and J lost 7 bases, with 11 bases between them. Looked up from germline, CDR1 is SGHRS and CDR2 is YFSETQ. The CDR3 loop spans 14 amino acids. CDR3 residues: CASSLWRANGELFF. CDR3 bases: TGCGCCAGCAGCTTGTGGAGGGCAAACGGGGAGCTGTTTTTT.